This is a list of T cell receptor beta chains from one sample in a study of T cells in Graves' hyperthyroidism and ophthalmopathy. Each CDR3 protein gets one entry after TCRdb re-called the multiplex PCR reads with MiXCR. This sample carries 500,000 to 650,000 distinct CDR3 sequences, about 15% of them seen once, and the ten largest clones take approximately 12%. What was sequenced was blood. The receptors derive from a woman in her 50s with Graves' ophthalmopathy. The CDR3 runs from the conserved cysteine through the conserved F or W. The D gene is left open where the match is weak. The size field is filled for only some rows; it gives once, few, many or a size class.

v_call	j_call	d_call	clone_size	cdr3_nt	cdr3_aa
TRBV6-2/TRBV6-3	TRBJ2-1	TRBD1	many	TGTGCCAGCAGTTACAGGGGGCGCATGATTGAGCAGTTCTTC	CASSYRGRMIEQFF
TRBV6-1	TRBJ1-2	TRBD1	many	TGTGCCAGCAGTTTAGGGACAGACGCTAACTATGGCTACACCTTC	CASSLGTDANYGYTF
TRBV4-1	TRBJ2-5	TRBD1	many	TGCGCCAGCAGCCGAGGACAGGGGACCCAGTACTTC	CASSRGQGTQYF
TRBV30	TRBJ2-7	NA	many	TGTGCCTGGAGTGGAACAGGGCTGAATATGTACGAGCAGTACTTC	CAWSGTGLNMYEQYF
TRBV15	TRBJ1-6	NA	NA	TGTGCCACCAGCAGAGACCCCATGAATTCACCCCTCCACTTT	CATSRDPMNSPLHF
TRBV19	TRBJ1-1	TRBD1	NA	TGTGCCAGTAGTACGGGACAGACCACTGAAGCTTTCTTT	CASSTGQTTEAFF
TRBV24-1	TRBJ2-5	TRBD2	many	TGTGCCACCGGGAGAGCGGGAGCGGGCGAGACCCAGTACTTC	CATGRAGAGETQYF
TRBV6-9	TRBJ2-7	NA	few	TGTGCCAGCAGTTACAGGGCAGGGAACGAGCAGTACTTC	CASSYRAGNEQYF
TRBV5-1	TRBJ2-3	NA	many	TGTGCCAGCAGTTTAGGACAGAACACAGATACGCAGTATTTT	CASSLGQNTDTQYF
TRBV7-2	TRBJ2-7	NA	many	TGTGCCAGCAGCAGAGGGGACTTGTATTACGAGCAGTACTTC	CASSRGDLYYEQYF
TRBV5-1	TRBJ2-3	NA	many	TGCGCCAGCAGCTTGGCTGGCAGGGAAACAGATACGCAGTATTTT	CASSLAGRETDTQYF
TRBV30	TRBJ1-6	NA	many	TGTGCCTGGAATACCCCGGGACACTTGAATTCACCCCTCCACTTT	CAWNTPGHLNSPLHF
TRBV11-3	TRBJ2-5	TRBD1	many	TGTGCCAGCAGCCAGAGGACAGGGAAGCGAGAGACCCAGTACTTC	CASSQRTGKRETQYF
TRBV28	TRBJ1-1	NA	once	TGTGCCAGCAGTTTTATCTTGGGGACACCGAACACTGAAGCTTTCTTT	CASSFILGTPNTEAFF
TRBV6-2/TRBV6-3	TRBJ2-1	TRBD2	NA	TGTGCCAGCAGGAATGAATCCGGGAGGTACAATGAGCAGTTCTTC	CASRNESGRYNEQFF
TRBV4-2	TRBJ2-3	NA	few	TGTGCCAGCAGCCAAGAAGCGGGCAGACTCACAGATACGCAGTATTTT	CASSQEAGRLTDTQYF
TRBV3-1	TRBJ2-2	NA	many	TGTGCCAGCAGCCAAGGTAGTGGCACCGGGGAGCTGTTTTTT	CASSQGSGTGELFF
TRBV2	TRBJ1-1	TRBD1	many	TGTGCCAGCAGGCGGGACAGCAAGATGAACACTGAAGCTTTCTTT	CASRRDSKMNTEAFF
TRBV29-1	TRBJ2-2	TRBD2	few	TGCAGCGTTGAAGTTCGCGGGAGACTTAACACCGGGGAGCTGTTTTTT	CSVEVRGRLNTGELFF
TRBV3-1	TRBJ1-5	NA	many	TGTGCCAGCAGCCAAGACCTCAGCCAGCCCCAGCATTTT	CASSQDLSQPQHF
TRBV19	TRBJ2-1	NA	NA	TGTGCCACTAGGCTCCAAAGCTCCTACAATGAGCAGTTCTTC	CATRLQSSYNEQFF
TRBV5-5	TRBJ1-5	TRBD1	NA	TGTGCCAGCAGCAGAGGACAGGGGGAGGAGGGTCAGCCCCAGCATTTT	CASSRGQGEEGQPQHF
TRBV7-9	TRBJ2-7	NA	many	TGTGCCAGCAGCTCGATCAGGGTTAACGAGCAGTACTTC	CASSSIRVNEQYF
TRBV19	TRBJ1-1	NA	few	TGTGCCAGTAGTTCAGGGATTCACACTGAAGCTTTCTTT	CASSSGIHTEAFF
TRBV3-1	TRBJ2-4	NA	NA	TGTGCCAGCTCCCCCCCAGGGGCGTTAAAAAACATTCAGTACTTC	CASSPPGALKNIQYF
TRBV12-3/TRBV12-4	TRBJ1-2	NA	many	TGTGCCAGCAGCCCCGAGGCGGGAGGGCCCGGTGGCTACACCTTC	CASSPEAGGPGGYTF
TRBV5-1	TRBJ2-1	TRBD2	many	TGCGCCAGCAGAGCCACTAGCGGGCAAACCTACAATGAGCAGTTCTTC	CASRATSGQTYNEQFF
TRBV7-9	TRBJ2-7	NA	few	TGTGCCAGCAGCTCCAGGGCCAGGTACGAGCAGTACTTC	CASSSRARYEQYF
TRBV6-2/TRBV6-3	TRBJ1-5	TRBD1	many	TGTGCCAGCAGCTTCAAACAGGGGGGACGCAATCAGCCCCAGCATTTT	CASSFKQGGRNQPQHF
TRBV11-2	TRBJ2-1	NA	NA	TGTGCCAGCAGAAAGTCGATCTCGAGCTCCTACAATGAGCAGTTCTTC	CASRKSISSSYNEQFF
TRBV20-1	TRBJ2-1	TRBD2	many	TGCAGTGCTAGAGATCTCTCGGGAGGGCATGTTGAGCAGTTCTTC	CSARDLSGGHVEQFF
TRBV7-8	TRBJ2-1	NA	many	TGTGCCAGCAGCTATCGGGGGAGAGATGAGCAGTTCTTC	CASSYRGRDEQFF
TRBV29-1	TRBJ2-6	TRBD2	many	TGCAGCGTCCCGGATGGACTAGGGAGATATGGGGCCAACGTCCTGACTTTC	CSVPDGLGRYGANVLTF
TRBV2	TRBJ2-7	TRBD2	many	TGTGCCAGCAGAATTGATAGCGGGAGGGCCGAGGAGCAGTACTTC	CASRIDSGRAEEQYF
TRBV27	TRBJ2-1	NA	NA	TGTGCCAGCAATGGGAGGCGAGCAGGACTCGAGCGGCACAATGAGCAGTTCTTC	CASNGRRAGLERHNEQFF
TRBV12-3/TRBV12-4	TRBJ1-5	NA	NA	TGTGCCAGCAGCCGAGGCAGTAGCAATCAGCCCCAGCATTTT	CASSRGSSNQPQHF
TRBV29-1	TRBJ2-3	TRBD2	NA	TGCAGCACCCAGGGAGGGACTAGTGCGGATACGCAGTATTTT	CSTQGGTSADTQYF
TRBV7-2	TRBJ2-1	NA	many	TGTGCCAGCAGCACCCCCGGTGAGCAGTTCTTC	CASSTPGEQFF
TRBV28	TRBJ2-7	NA	many	TGTGCCAGCAGAATAAGTGACTCCTACGAGCAGTACTTC	CASRISDSYEQYF
TRBV30	TRBJ2-1	NA	many	TGTGCCTGGATCTTCGCTTCTGAGCAGTTCTTC	CAWIFASEQFF
TRBV9	TRBJ1-1	NA	many	TGTGCCAGCGGAGCATCGGGATATATGAACACTGAAGCTTTCTTT	CASGASGYMNTEAFF
TRBV30	TRBJ2-1	TRBD1	many	TGTGCCTGGAGTGTGGTGGGACAGGTATACAATGAGCAGTTCTTC	CAWSVVGQVYNEQFF
TRBV5-1	TRBJ2-1	NA	NA	TGCACCAGCAGCTTGGCGCTGGGGAGCTCCTACAATGAGCAGTTCTTC	CTSSLALGSSYNEQFF
TRBV12-3/TRBV12-4	TRBJ1-1	NA	many	TGTGCCAGCACTCCCGTCGGGGGGCTAACTGAAGCTTTCTTT	CASTPVGGLTEAFF
TRBV10-3	TRBJ1-2	NA	few	TGTGCCATCAGTGAAAAAGGACTCGGTGGCTACACCTTC	CAISEKGLGGYTF
TRBV18	TRBJ2-7	TRBD1	NA	TGTGCCAGCTCACCATCTGGACAGGGGAACTACGAGCAGTACTTC	CASSPSGQGNYEQYF
TRBV5-1	TRBJ2-3	TRBD2	many	TGCGCCAGCAGCACCGGACTAGCGCCCTACACAGATACGCAGTATTTT	CASSTGLAPYTDTQYF
TRBV28	TRBJ2-7	NA	many	TGTGCCAGCAGTTTCGGCGCCGGTTACTACGAGCAGTACTTC	CASSFGAGYYEQYF
TRBV5-1	TRBJ2-7	NA	many	TGCGCCAGCAGCTTTTTGGCAGGTCCCTCCTACGAGCAGTACTTC	CASSFLAGPSYEQYF
TRBV7-2	TRBJ2-5	TRBD2	many	TGTGCCAGCAGCTTAGAGAGGGAAGCGGGAAAGTACTTC	CASSLEREAGKYF
TRBV3-1	TRBJ2-1	TRBD2	many	TGTGCCAGCGGTTGGCTAGCGGGAGAGCAGTTCTTC	CASGWLAGEQFF
TRBV28	TRBJ1-2	TRBD1	many	TGTGCCAGCAGTTCCTCCGGGACAGGGTATGGCTACACCTTC	CASSSSGTGYGYTF
TRBV3-1	TRBJ1-1	NA	NA	TGTGCCAGCAGCCAAGTTCCAAGAGACACTGAAGCTTTCTTT	CASSQVPRDTEAFF
TRBV5-1	TRBJ2-7	TRBD2	NA	TGCGCCAGCAGCTTGGAGGCGGGAGGTGGTGAGCAGTACTTC	CASSLEAGGGEQYF
TRBV27	TRBJ2-3	TRBD2	many	TGTGCCAGCAGTTTGACTAGCGGGGTGGGATTAGATACGCAGTATTTT	CASSLTSGVGLDTQYF
TRBV16	TRBJ1-4	NA	few	TGTGCCAGCAGCCAATGGAGGACAGCTAATGAAAAACTGTTTTTT	CASSQWRTANEKLFF
TRBV20-1	TRBJ2-7	NA	many	TGCAGTGCTAGAGGGGACTTCGAGCAGTACTTC	CSARGDFEQYF
TRBV20-1	TRBJ1-5	TRBD1	NA	TGCAGTGCTAGAGATCCTGGGTTCTCCGGGACAGGCTTTCTTAGCAATCAGCCCCAGCATTTT	CSARDPGFSGTGFLSNQPQHF
TRBV19	TRBJ1-5	NA	few	TGTGCCAGTAGTATGACCCAGCCCCAGCATTTT	CASSMTQPQHF